Listed here are 2 T cell receptor beta chains from one sample, sequenced in a study of molecular identifiers for immune sequencing clone quantification. TCRdb itself ran the PCR reads through MiXCR, one entry per CDR3 protein. In the table there are 250,000 to 400,000 distinct CDR3 sequences, about 21% of which are singletons. Sequencing input: naive CD8+ T cells from blood, with Jurkat cell RNA spiked in. Documented subset: FACS-sorted CD8+CD4-CCR7+CD45RA+ naive T cells. The source of these receptors is a human donor in good health. Some libraries in this study had Jurkat cell RNA spiked in.

The rearrangement links TRBV20-1 to TRBJ1-1; D is perhaps TRBD1 (5 bases). CDR3 length: 15 residues. Germline V gene lookup returns CDR1 DFQATT and CDR2 SNEGSKA (reference sequence). Deletions cut 6 bases from V and 3 bases from J, with 20 bases between. For the CDR3, the DNA is TGCAGTGCCCCCACTCCGCGGGGCTTGTACACTGAAGCTTTCTTT. Its translation is CSAPTPRGLYTEAFF.

This clonotype occurred many times. The chain links TRBV2 to TRBJ1-6, with D tentatively TRBD1 (5 bases). V shed 10 bases and J shed 8 bases, with 15 bases lying between them. The CDR3 covers 13 residues. Germline lookup yields CDR1 SNHLY and CDR2 FYNNEI. CDR3 nucleotides: TGTGCCACCCCGGGACCGGGGGATTCACCCCTCCACTTT. It specifies CATPGPGDSPLHF. Full variable domain (rest looked up from reference TRBV2 and TRBJ1-6): EPEVTQTPSHQVTQMGQEVILRCVPISNHLYFYWYRQILGQKVEFLVSFYNNEISEKSEIFDDQFSVERPDGSNFTLKIRSTKLEDSAMYFCATPGPGDSPLHFGNGTRLTVT.